One and the same sample provided the 5 T cell receptor beta chains below, sequenced in a study of cytomegalovirus exposure and HLA in healthy donors. Both 60 Vbeta primers and 13 Jbeta primers went into the PCR. Clones were read by immunoSEQ multiplex PCR, and TCRdb kept only the in-frame ones, dropping some. The sample has approximately 140,000 clones; roughly two thirds are singletons. The sequenced sample was PBMCs. The receptors stem from a woman aged 40 to 49 in good health and CMV-seronegative.

V usage is TRBV29-1 and J usage is TRBJ1-4; D not resolved. V was pared by 4 bases and J by 2 bases, with 14 bases between. CDR3 length equals 15 residues. Germline loops: CDR1 SQVTM, CDR2 ANQGSEA. CDR3 in DNA: TGCAGCGTTGTGGAGGACGGTACGACTAATGAAAAACTGTTTTTT. Protein sequence: CSVVEDGTTNEKLFF.

V is TRBV9 and J is TRBJ1-1; the match to TRBD1 covers 7 bases. The germline gives CDR1 SGDLS, CDR2 YYNGEE. After removal of 2 bases from V and 0 bases from J, the junction contained 4 bases not matched to a gene. This CDR3 is 15 amino acids long. CDR3 nucleotides: TGTGCCAGCAGCGTCACGACAGGGCTGAACACTGAAGCTTTCTTT. Protein: CASSVTTGLNTEAFF.

This chain uses TRBV6-5 with TRBJ1-1, with 9 nucleotides matching TRBD1. The CDR3 is 14 residues long. V dropped 7 bases and J dropped 3; count of bases not matched to a gene: 6. Germline CDR1 and CDR2: MNHEY and SVGAGI. This CDR3 is CASITQGADTEAFF. The CDR3 nucleotides read TGTGCCAGCATAACACAGGGGGCGGACACTGAAGCTTTCTTT.

The rearrangement uses TRBV28 and TRBJ1-5; 7 bases are a match to TRBD1. V was pared by 2 bases and J by 7 bases, with 8 bases of the junction left unmatched. Germline V gene data show CDR1 as MDHEN and CDR2 as SYDVKM. The CDR3 has 15 amino acids. The CDR3 reads CASSLGTELAQPQHF. CDR3 bases: TGTGCCAGCAGTTTAGGGACAGAGCTGGCCCAGCCCCAGCATTTT.

A few counts support this clone. The V and J genes are TRBV13 and TRBJ1-1; TRBD1 agrees at 12 bases. V was pared by 4 bases and J by 0 bases, with 9 bases of the junction left unmatched. Germline V gene sequence: CDR1 PRHDT, CDR2 FYEKMQ (reference sequence). The CDR3 contains 18 residues. The CDR3 nucleotides are TGTGCCAGCAGCTCCCGGGACAGGGGGCCAACGATGAACACTGAAGCTTTCTTT. This encodes CASSSRDRGPTMNTEAFF.